The clone carrying this T cell receptor (beta chain) was detected many times. Its antigen is undetermined. In making TCR beta libraries, quantitative 5'-RACE with molecular barcodes was used. TCRdb used MiXCR to reprocess the 5' RACE reads, holding one entry per CDR3 protein. The table shows about 340,000 distinct CDR3 sequences, with roughly 14% occurring only once. The CDR3 has 16 amino acids. V shed 0 bases and J 3 bases; nucleotides not matched to a gene: 4. Germline loops: CDR1 SGHRS, CDR2 YFSETQ. This specimen comes from a study of CD8 T cells in ankylosing spondylitis. Study-wide findings and caveats: What appeared characteristic of ankylosing spondylitis blood was a TCR beta motif of seven to nine highly homologous variants.

This TCR came from a male donor with ankylosing spondylitis or in good health (not recorded which). The chain couples TRBV5-1 to TRBJ2-1; 9 bases match TRBD2. Sequenced material: blood, either unsorted or a sorted T cell fraction (not recorded which). The CDR3 DNA sequence: TGCGCCAGCAGCTTGGAGGCGGGAGGGGTCTACAATGAGCAGTTCTTC. Translating gives CASSLEAGGVYNEQFF.